Each of the 29 T cell receptor beta chains below was sequenced from the same sample in a study of preoperative IRX-2 immunotherapy in early breast cancer. Data came from immunoSEQ multiplex PCR; TCRdb stores just in-frame clones and leaves some out. Here the sample spans about 98,000 clones, 86% being singletons. Sample treatment: preoperative locoregional IRX-2 cytokine immunotherapy. The sequences come from tumor tissue, collected after IRX-2 immunotherapy. These receptors were collected from a human donor with breast cancer.

Worth noting for this clone: The junction departs from the called germline gene at one end, perhaps through a read error. J is TRBJ1-2 and V is TRBV6-8; 8 nucleotides align to TRBD1. The germline gives CDR1 MNHGY, CDR2 SAAAGT. The CDR3 has 15 residues. The chain's CDR3 is CASSRGIGQGQSYIF. DNA for the CDR3: TGTGCCAGCAGTCGAGGAATTGGACAGGGCCAGTCCTACATCTTC.

The chain has TRBV28 and TRBJ1-6; a weak D match, TRBD1 (5 bases). Germline values: CDR1 MDHEN, CDR2 SYDVKM. The CDR3 contains 16 residues. The V and J ends lost 5 bases and 8 bases respectively, with 19 bases between them. CDR3 sequence (DNA): TGTGCCAGCAGTCCTGGGGGTGGAGGGGATCATTCACCCCTCCACTTT. Protein product: CASSPGGGGDHSPLHF.

The chain uses TRBV5-1 and TRBJ1-2; D gene uncertain. Germline V lookup: CDR1 SGHRS, CDR2 YFSETQ. V gave up 0 bases and J gave up 8 bases, with 20 bases separating them. The length of the CDR3 is 16 residues. CDR3 amino acids: CASSLAMRSGSSGYTF. The CDR3, as DNA: TGCGCCAGCAGCTTGGCGATGAGGTCTGGCAGCAGCGGCTACACCTTC.

The gene calls are TRBV7-1 and TRBJ1-6; D gene ambiguous. TRBV7-1 is known as an ORF, though its function is uncertain. The CDR3 has 14 amino acids. The germline V and J ends were trimmed by 4 bases and 9 bases, with 13 bases remaining between them. The DNA of the CDR3 is TGTGCCAGCAGCTTTGGGGATTTGGGTTCACCCCTCCACTTT. This sequence encodes CASSFGDLGSPLHF.

The genes are TRBV5-1 and TRBJ2-5; D gene uncertain. Germline-derived CDR1 and CDR2 are SGHRS and YFSETQ. The CDR3 sequence is 14 residues long. V shed 3 bases and J shed 5 bases, with 14 bases lying between them. CDR3: CASSSTVPMETQYF. In nucleotides, the CDR3 is TGCGCCAGCAGCTCTACAGTGCCTATGGAGACCCAGTACTTC.

V and J are TRBV19 and TRBJ2-7; 7 bases align to TRBD2. J lost 0 bases, V lost 3 bases, and 8 bases had no gene match. Germline V gene sequence: CDR1 LNHDA, CDR2 SQIVND (reference sequence). The CDR3 runs 16 residues. CDR3 in DNA: TGTGCCAGTAGTATCCCGCTCGGGGGGAACTCCTACGAGCAGTACTTC. It specifies CASSIPLGGNSYEQYF.

The J gene is TRBJ2-1, the V gene TRBV7-4, with 15 bases lining up with TRBD2. V shed 3 bases and J 12 bases; nucleotides not matched to a gene: 9. The CDR3 extends over 16 amino acids. Per the germline V gene, CDR1 is SGHVT and CDR2 is SQSDAQ. The CDR3 protein is CASSFQPGLAGGVQFF. DNA for the CDR3: TGTGCCAGCAGCTTCCAGCCGGGACTAGCGGGGGGAGTGCAGTTCTTC.

The chain carries TRBV7-8 and TRBJ2-6; no reliable D call. This CDR3 contains 15 residues. Germline CDR1 SGHVS, CDR2 FQNEAQ. V was shortened by 1 base and J by 5 bases, with 9 bases between the two germline ends. The CDR3 here is CASSLGGDRANVLTF. The CDR3, as DNA: TGTGCCAGCAGCTTAGGCGGTGACAGGGCCAACGTCCTGACTTTC.

This clone was observed once. This chain links TRBV12-5 with TRBJ2-5, with 9 nucleotides matching TRBD1. The germline V gene encodes CDR1 LGHNT and CDR2 FRNRAP. This CDR3 is built from 13 residues. CDR3 residues: CASGQGIQETQYF. The CDR3 region has the DNA TGTGCCAGCGGACAGGGGATACAAGAGACCCAGTACTTC.

This chain connects TRBV18 to TRBJ2-6; D is unclear. V dropped 3 bases and J dropped 3 bases, with 3 bases sitting between them. Germline-derived CDR1 and CDR2 are KGHSH and LQKENI. The CDR3 is 13 residues long. CDR3 sequence reads: CASSPSGANVLTF. The CDR3 region has the DNA TGTGCCAGCTCACCGAGTGGGGCCAACGTCCTGACTTTC.

V gene TRBV19 combines with J gene TRBJ1-5; D possibly corresponds to TRBD1 (5 bases). The germline V gene encodes CDR1 LNHDA and CDR2 SQIVND (reference sequence). V was trimmed by 1 base and J by 6 bases, leaving 13 bases between them. This CDR3 spans 15 amino acids. The CDR3 region has the DNA TGTGCCAGTAGTATAGCCCCCCAGCAGGGTCAGCCCCAGCATTTT. Encoded protein: CASSIAPQQGQPQHF.

The chain links TRBV18 to TRBJ1-2; 8 bases are a match to TRBD1. The ends lost 5 bases at V and 5 bases at J; junction bases unmatched: 10. The CDR3 spans 15 residues. Germline V gene lookup returns CDR1 KGHSH and CDR2 LQKENI. CDR3 in DNA: TGTGCCAGCTCATCTCCGGACAGGGCCCAATATGGCTACACCTTC. Translating it yields CASSSPDRAQYGYTF.

V and J are TRBV12-5 and TRBJ2-7, with TRBD2 matching 8 bases. V gave up 2 bases and J gave up 4 bases; unmatched junction bases: 4. The CDR3 loop spans 14 amino acids. Germline V gene data show CDR1 as LGHNT and CDR2 as FRNRAP. Here the CDR3 DNA reads TGTGCTAGTGGTTTGAGCGGGAGCGGGTACGAGCAGTACTTC. Its translation is CASGLSGSGYEQYF. The entire variable domain, with the rest obtained from reference TRBV12-5 and TRBJ2-7, is as follows: DARVTQTPRHKVTEMGQEVTMRCQPILGHNTVFWYRQTMMQGLELLAYFRNRAPLDDSGMPKDRFSAEMPDATLATLKIQPSEPRDSAVYFCASGLSGSGYEQYFGPGTRLTVT.

The chain links TRBV19 to TRBJ2-1, with 11 bases identical to TRBD2. Germline V CDR1 and CDR2: LNHDA, SQIVND (reference sequence). The CDR3 is 16 residues long. The ends lost 6 bases at V and 3 bases at J; junction bases unmatched: 7. CDR3 nucleotide sequence: TGTGCCAGTAGCCCCCTAGCGGGAGGTTACTACAATGAGCAGTTCTTC. This encodes CASSPLAGGYYNEQFF.

CDR3 residues: CAWSLGTGQPQHF. CDR3 nucleotides: TGTGCCTGGAGTTTAGGGACTGGGCAGCCCCAGCATTTT. The chain links TRBV30 to TRBJ1-5; TRBD1 might be the D (5 bases). This CDR3 has 13 residues. V was pared by 2 bases and J by 7 bases, with 12 bases between. Germline V gene lookup returns CDR1 GTSNPN and CDR2 SVGIG (reference sequence).

This chain links TRBV19 with TRBJ1-2; D is perhaps TRBD1 (5 bases). The CDR3 is 13 residues long. Trimming took 2 bases from V and 7 from J, leaving 11 bases between them. The V gene's germline CDR1 is LNHDA and CDR2 SQIVND (reference sequence). The CDR3 loop is CASSIPGTIGYTF. The CDR3, as DNA: TGTGCCAGTAGTATACCCGGGACCATTGGCTACACCTTC.

V usage is TRBV5-1 and J usage is TRBJ1-6; a weak D match, TRBD1 (6 bases). V lost 4 bases and J 7 bases, leaving 12 bases between the germline ends. The CDR3 runs 14 residues. CDR1 is SGHRS, CDR2 YFSETQ, per germline. The CDR3 DNA is TGCGCCAGCAGCGGGCAGGGGAACAATTCACCCCTCCACTTT. Its translation is CASSGQGNNSPLHF.

The CDR3 sequence is CASSQSPVLAGDEQFF. For the CDR3, the DNA is TGTGCCAGCTCACAAAGCCCGGTGCTGGCGGGAGATGAGCAGTTCTTC. This rearrangement joins TRBV18 to TRBJ2-1; 7 nucleotides line up with TRBD2. Germline V CDR1 and CDR2: KGHSH, LQKENI. This CDR3 has 16 residues. The trim removed 4 bases at V and 8 bases at J, leaving 14 bases unmatched.

The chain has TRBV6-8 and TRBJ2-1; 7 nucleotides line up with TRBD1. Germline loops: CDR1 MNHGY, CDR2 SAAAGT. V shed 2 bases and J 8 bases; nucleotides not matched to a gene: 6. The CDR3 has 14 residues. Written as DNA, the CDR3 is TGTGCCAGCAGTTACCGTAAGGGGGCAGATGAGCAGTTCTTC. This codes for CASSYRKGADEQFF.

The genes are TRBV6-8 and TRBJ2-5; a possible D gene is TRBD1 (6 bases). Looked up from germline, CDR1 is MNHGY and CDR2 is SAAAGT. Deletions cut 5 bases from V and 5 bases from J, with 21 bases between. This CDR3 spans 16 amino acids. In DNA, the CDR3 is TGTGCCAGCAGTCTCAGCAGGGGCGAATCTCGGGAGACCCAGTACTTC. Translated, it gives CASSLSRGESRETQYF.

The rearrangement joins TRBV22-1 to TRBJ1-4. TRBV22-1 is a pseudogene locus. The CDR3 extends over 14 amino acids. The CDR3 coding sequence is TGTGCCAGCAGTCCGATTGGACGGATTGAAAAACTGTTTTTT. Translation: CASSPIGRIEKLFF.

This clone was found once. This rearrangement joins TRBV30 to TRBJ2-1; perhaps TRBD2 as D (5 bases). The V end was cut by 0 bases, the J end by 5 bases, with 11 bases between. The CDR3 is made up of 14 amino acids. CDR1 is GTSNPN, CDR2 SVGIG, per germline (reference sequence). CDR3 sequence: CAWSVRSGNNEQFF. CDR3 DNA: TGTGCCTGGAGTGTCCGATCGGGGAACAATGAGCAGTTCTTC.

The chain recombines TRBV19 with TRBJ2-3, with 15 bases identical to TRBD2. The V gene's germline CDR1 is LNHDA and CDR2 SQIVND (reference sequence). The J segment lost 3 bases and the V segment lost 3 bases, leaving 1 base of the junction unmatched. This CDR3 has 16 residues. The CDR3 region has the DNA TGTGCCAGTAGTATGGGACTAGCGGGAGGTACAGATACGCAGTATTTT. Its protein product is CASSMGLAGGTDTQYF.

The chain carries TRBV6-8 and TRBJ2-1; D gene ambiguous. Germline CDR1 and CDR2: MNHGY and SAAAGT. Trimming removed 8 bases from V and 5 bases from J, with 16 bases in between. The length of the CDR3 is 14 residues. The CDR3 protein is CASESAEPNNEQFF. CDR3 nucleotides: TGTGCCAGCGAATCGGCGGAACCAAACAATGAGCAGTTCTTC.

This clone was counted a single time. V and J are TRBV30 and TRBJ1-5, with D tentatively TRBD1 (6 bases). Trimming took 2 bases from V and 1 from J, leaving 9 bases between them. In germline, CDR1 is GTSNPN, CDR2 SVGIG (reference sequence). The CDR3 runs 14 residues. CDR3 bases: TGTGCCTGGAGTTTGGACAGCAGCAATCAGCCCCAGCATTTT. Amino acids: CAWSLDSSNQPQHF.

The chain has TRBV7-7 and TRBJ2-7; D ambiguous. CDR1 SSHAT and CDR2 FNYEAQ come from the germline V gene (reference sequence). V gave up 2 bases and J gave up 3 bases, with 11 bases separating them. This CDR3 is 14 amino acids long. This CDR3 reads CASSLRDSYYEQYF. The CDR3 DNA follows: TGTGCCAGCAGCTTAAGAGATAGCTACTACGAGCAGTACTTC.

This clone was counted a few times. This sequence joins TRBV11-3 and TRBJ1-1; no firm D call. CDR1 is SGHNT and CDR2 is YENEEA in the germline V gene. The CDR3 consists of 17 residues. V shed 5 bases and J shed 1 base, with 20 bases lying between them. CDR3: CASSLLIGVRQNTEAFF. The CDR3 region has the DNA TGTGCCAGCAGCCTACTCATTGGGGTTCGGCAGAACACTGAAGCTTTCTTT.

This chain joins TRBV23-1 and TRBJ2-1; TRBD2 is a possible D gene (6 bases). TRBV23-1 falls under the ORF class, with uncertain function. The length of the CDR3 is 13 residues. V was pared by 6 bases and J by 6 bases, with 12 bases between. Here the CDR3 reads CASSLGLANEQFF. DNA of the CDR3: TGCGCCAGCAGCCTGGGACTGGCCAATGAGCAGTTCTTC.

V gene TRBV7-7 combines with J gene TRBJ2-3; TRBD1 agrees at 7 bases. Germline CDR1 is SSHAT and CDR2 is FNYEAQ (reference sequence). With V trimmed by 3 bases and J by 1 base, 4 bases remained unmatched. The CDR3 is 15 residues long. This CDR3 is CASSFGQARTDTQYF. In DNA, the CDR3 is TGTGCCAGCAGCTTTGGACAGGCCCGCACAGATACGCAGTATTTT.